This T cell receptor (beta chain) was identified during a study of T cell responses to AZD1222 COVID-19 vaccine. Overall study findings and caveats: The study sampled repertoires only after the peak T cell response. Targets within unmutated variant regions were reportedly found for nearly half of spike-specific TCRs. Baseline seropositives among AZD1222 recipients totaled only 5 or 6.

This clone has a count of ten or more. Antigen unknown. The assay was immunoSEQ multiplex PCR, and TCRdb's table has in-frame clones only and misses some. The sample contains roughly 160,000 clones, approximately 90% of which appear only once. Sequencing was performed on peripheral blood, taken 28 days after the second AZD1222 dose. The receptor was derived from an adult who received the AZD1222 COVID-19 vaccine.

The CDR3 sequence: CASSLISPGRSLNTEAFF. The CDR3 DNA follows: TGTGCCAGCAGCCTAATATCACCGGGACGGTCCTTGAACACTGAAGCTTTCTTT. The rearrangement links TRBV7-9 to TRBJ1-1; perhaps TRBD1 as D (5 bases). V gave up 5 bases and J gave up 0 bases, with 22 bases separating them. CDR1 and CDR2 (germline): SEHNR, FQNEAQ (reference sequence). The CDR3 consists of 18 residues.